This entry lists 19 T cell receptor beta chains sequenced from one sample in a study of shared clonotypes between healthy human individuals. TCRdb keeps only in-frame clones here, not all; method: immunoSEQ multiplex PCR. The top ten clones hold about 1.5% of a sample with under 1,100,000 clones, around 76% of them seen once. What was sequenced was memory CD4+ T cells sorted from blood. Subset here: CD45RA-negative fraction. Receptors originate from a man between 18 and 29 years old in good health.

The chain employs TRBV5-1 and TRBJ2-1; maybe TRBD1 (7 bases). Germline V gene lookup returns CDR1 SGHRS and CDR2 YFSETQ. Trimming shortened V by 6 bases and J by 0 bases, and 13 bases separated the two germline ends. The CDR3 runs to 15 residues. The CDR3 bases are TGCGCCAGCAACGCGGGACAGAACTCCTACAATGAGCAGTTCTTC. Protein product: CASNAGQNSYNEQFF. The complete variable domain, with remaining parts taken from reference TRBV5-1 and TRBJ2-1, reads KAGVTQTPRYLIKTRGQQVTLSCSPISGHRSVSWYQQTPGQGLQFLFEYFSETQRNKGNFPGRFSGRQFSNSRSEMNVSTLELGDSALYLCASNAGQNSYNEQFFGPGTRLTVL.

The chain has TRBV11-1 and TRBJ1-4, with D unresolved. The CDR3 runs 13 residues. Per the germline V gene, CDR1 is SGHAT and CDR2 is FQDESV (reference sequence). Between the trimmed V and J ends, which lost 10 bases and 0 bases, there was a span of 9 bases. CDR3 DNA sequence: TGTGCCACCAGTGTTTCAACTAATGAAAAACTGTTTTTT. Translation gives CATSVSTNEKLFF.

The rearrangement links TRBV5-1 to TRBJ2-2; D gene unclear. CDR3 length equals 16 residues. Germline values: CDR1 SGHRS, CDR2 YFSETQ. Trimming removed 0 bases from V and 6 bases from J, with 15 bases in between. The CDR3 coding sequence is TGCGCCAGCAGCTTGGTGGACCCCGTGTATGCCGGGGAGCTGTTTTTT. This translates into CASSLVDPVYAGELFF.

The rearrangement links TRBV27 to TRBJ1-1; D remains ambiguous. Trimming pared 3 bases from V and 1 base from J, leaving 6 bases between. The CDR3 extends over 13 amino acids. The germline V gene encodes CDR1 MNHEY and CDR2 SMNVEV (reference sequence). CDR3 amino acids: CASSFSQNTEAFF. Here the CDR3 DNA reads TGTGCCAGCAGTTTCTCGCAGAACACTGAAGCTTTCTTT.

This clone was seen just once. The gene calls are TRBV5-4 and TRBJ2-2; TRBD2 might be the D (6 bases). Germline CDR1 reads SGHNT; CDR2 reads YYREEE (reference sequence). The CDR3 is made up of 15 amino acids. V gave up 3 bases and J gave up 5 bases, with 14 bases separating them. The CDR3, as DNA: TGTGCCAGCAGCTCCCTCCAGACTAGGACCGGGGAGCTGTTTTTT. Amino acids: CASSSLQTRTGELFF.

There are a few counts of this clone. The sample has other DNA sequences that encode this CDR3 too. CDR3 sequence reads: CAWSVPPVYEQYF. The DNA for the CDR3 is TGTGCCTGGAGTGTACCACCCGTCTACGAGCAGTACTTC. The rearrangement links TRBV30 to TRBJ2-7; D not resolved. Germline CDR1 reads GTSNPN; CDR2 reads SVGIG (reference sequence). There are 13 residues in the CDR3. Trimming stripped 0 bases from V and 3 bases from J, with 9 bases between.

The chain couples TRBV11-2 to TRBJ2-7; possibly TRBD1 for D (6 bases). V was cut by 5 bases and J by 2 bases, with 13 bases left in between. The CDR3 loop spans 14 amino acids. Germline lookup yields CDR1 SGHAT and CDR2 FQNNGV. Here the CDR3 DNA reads TGTGCCAGCAGCCCGGGCAGGGGTACCTACGAGCAGTACTTC. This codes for CASSPGRGTYEQYF. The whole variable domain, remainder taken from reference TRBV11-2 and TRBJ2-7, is EAGVAQSPRYKIIEKRQSVAFWCNPISGHATLYWYQQILGQGPKLLIQFQNNGVVDDSQLPKDRFSAERLKGVDSTLKIQPAKLEDSAVYLCASSPGRGTYEQYFGPGTRLTVT.

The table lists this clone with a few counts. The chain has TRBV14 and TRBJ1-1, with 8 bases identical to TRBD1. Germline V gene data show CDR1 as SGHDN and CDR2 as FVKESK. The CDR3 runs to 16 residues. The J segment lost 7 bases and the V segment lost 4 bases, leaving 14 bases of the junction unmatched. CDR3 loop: CASSPLLDREGVEAFF. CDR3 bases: TGTGCCAGCAGCCCGTTATTGGACAGGGAGGGGGTTGAAGCTTTCTTT.

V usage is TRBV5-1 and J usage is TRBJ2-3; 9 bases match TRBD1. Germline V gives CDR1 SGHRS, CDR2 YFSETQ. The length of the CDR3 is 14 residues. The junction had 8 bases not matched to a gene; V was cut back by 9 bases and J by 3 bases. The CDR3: CATRTGERTDTQYF. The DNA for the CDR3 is TGCGCCACCCGGACAGGGGAGAGGACAGATACGCAGTATTTT.

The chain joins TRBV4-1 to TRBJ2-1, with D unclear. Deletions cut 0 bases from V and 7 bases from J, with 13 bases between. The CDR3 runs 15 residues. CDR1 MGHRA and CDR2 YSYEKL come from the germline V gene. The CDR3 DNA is TGCGCCAGCAGCCAAGATCGAACCCTACAGAATGAGCAGTTCTTC. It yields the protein CASSQDRTLQNEQFF.

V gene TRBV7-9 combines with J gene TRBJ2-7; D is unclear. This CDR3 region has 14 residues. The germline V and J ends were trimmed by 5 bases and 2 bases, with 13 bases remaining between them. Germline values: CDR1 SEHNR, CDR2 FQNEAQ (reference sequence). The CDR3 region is CASSLPVVPYEQYF. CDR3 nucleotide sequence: TGTGCCAGCAGCCTACCCGTCGTGCCCTACGAGCAGTACTTC.

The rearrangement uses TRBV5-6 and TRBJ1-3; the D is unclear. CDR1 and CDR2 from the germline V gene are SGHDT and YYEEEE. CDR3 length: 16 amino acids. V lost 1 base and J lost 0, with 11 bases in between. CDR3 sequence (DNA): TGTGCCAGCAGCTTGTGGGAGGTTTCCTCTGGAAACACCATATATTTT. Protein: CASSLWEVSSGNTIYF.

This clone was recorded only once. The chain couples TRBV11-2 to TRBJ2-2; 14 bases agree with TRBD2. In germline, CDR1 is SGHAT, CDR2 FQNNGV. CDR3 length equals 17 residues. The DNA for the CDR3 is TGTGTCTCCCCAGGCGGGACTAGCGGGAGGAACACCGGGGAGCTGTTTTTT. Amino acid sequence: CVSPGGTSGRNTGELFF.

The CDR3 sequence: CASTRRGGNEQFF. The CDR3 nucleotides read TGTGCCAGCACCCGAAGGGGGGGAAATGAGCAGTTCTTC. The rearrangement joins TRBV7-2 to TRBJ2-1; possibly TRBD2 for D (7 bases). V gave up 7 bases and J gave up 7 bases, with 14 bases separating them. The CDR3 has 13 amino acids. Germline CDR1 is SGHTA and CDR2 is FQGNSA.

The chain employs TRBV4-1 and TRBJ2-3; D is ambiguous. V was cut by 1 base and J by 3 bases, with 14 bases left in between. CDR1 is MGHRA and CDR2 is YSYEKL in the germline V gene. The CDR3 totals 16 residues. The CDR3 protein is CASSQVGFMGTDTQYF. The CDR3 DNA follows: TGCGCCAGCAGCCAAGTAGGTTTTATGGGGACAGATACGCAGTATTTT.

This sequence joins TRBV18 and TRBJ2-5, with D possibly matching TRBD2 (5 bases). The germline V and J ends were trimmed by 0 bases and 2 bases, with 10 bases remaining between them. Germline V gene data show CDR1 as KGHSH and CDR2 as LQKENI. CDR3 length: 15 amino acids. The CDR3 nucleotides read TGTGCCAGCTCACCACCGGTCCGGGAACAAGAGACCCAGTACTTC. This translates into CASSPPVREQETQYF. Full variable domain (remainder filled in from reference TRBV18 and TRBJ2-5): NAGVMQNPRHLVRRRGQEARLRCSPMKGHSHVYWYRQLPEEGLKFMVYLQKENIIDESGMPKERFSAEFPKEGPSILRIQQVVRGDSAAYFCASSPPVREQETQYFGPGTRLLVL.

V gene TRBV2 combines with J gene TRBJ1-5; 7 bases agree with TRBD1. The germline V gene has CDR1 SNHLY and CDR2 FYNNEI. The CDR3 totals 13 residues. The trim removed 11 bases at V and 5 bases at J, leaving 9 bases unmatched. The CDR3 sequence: CAGKQGRDQPQHF. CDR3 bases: TGTGCCGGTAAACAGGGGAGGGATCAGCCCCAGCATTTT.

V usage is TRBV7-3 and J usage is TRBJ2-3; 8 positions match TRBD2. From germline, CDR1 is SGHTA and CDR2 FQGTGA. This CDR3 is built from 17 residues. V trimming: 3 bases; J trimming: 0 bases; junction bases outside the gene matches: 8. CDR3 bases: TGTGCCAGCAGCTTTTCCCGCGGGGGGACTAGCACAGATACGCAGTATTTT. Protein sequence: CASSFSRGGTSTDTQYF.

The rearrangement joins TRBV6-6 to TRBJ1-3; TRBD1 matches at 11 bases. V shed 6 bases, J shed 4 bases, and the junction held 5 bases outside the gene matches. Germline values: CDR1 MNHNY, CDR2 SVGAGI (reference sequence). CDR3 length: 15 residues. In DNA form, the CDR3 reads TGTGCCAGCAGAGGACAGGGGGCGCAAGGAAACACCATATATTTT. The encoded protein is CASRGQGAQGNTIYF.